This TCR beta chain was sequenced during a study of blood T cell repertoires in COVID-19. Looking at the study overall: Specimens from acute and convalescent COVID-19 originated in the United States, Italy and Spain. The cDNA or gDNA used as material had been derived from T cells, B-cell-depleted T cells, or PBMCs.

The V segment lost 5 bases and the J segment 3 bases; nucleotides outside the gene matches: 6. Germline-derived CDR1 and CDR2 are SGHVS and FQNEAQ. The CDR3 loop spans 14 amino acids. Per the study methods: Reference gene primer amplification gave nucleated cell count estimates. TCRdb's copy holds only in-frame clones and misses some; the assay was immunoSEQ multiplex PCR. D and trimming were read from the DNA, whereas the V and J calls and clone size are those reported in that table. The sample records fewer than 45,000 clones, just under 85% being singletons. This TCR came from a human donor in a cohort sampled during active COVID-19. The sequenced sample consisted of peripheral blood. This chain joins TRBV7-8 and TRBJ1-1; 7 bases are shared with TRBD1. The CDR3 nucleotides read TGTGCCAGCAGCCAGGACAGGCGGGACACTGAAGCTTTCTTT. Translation gives CASSQDRRDTEAFF.